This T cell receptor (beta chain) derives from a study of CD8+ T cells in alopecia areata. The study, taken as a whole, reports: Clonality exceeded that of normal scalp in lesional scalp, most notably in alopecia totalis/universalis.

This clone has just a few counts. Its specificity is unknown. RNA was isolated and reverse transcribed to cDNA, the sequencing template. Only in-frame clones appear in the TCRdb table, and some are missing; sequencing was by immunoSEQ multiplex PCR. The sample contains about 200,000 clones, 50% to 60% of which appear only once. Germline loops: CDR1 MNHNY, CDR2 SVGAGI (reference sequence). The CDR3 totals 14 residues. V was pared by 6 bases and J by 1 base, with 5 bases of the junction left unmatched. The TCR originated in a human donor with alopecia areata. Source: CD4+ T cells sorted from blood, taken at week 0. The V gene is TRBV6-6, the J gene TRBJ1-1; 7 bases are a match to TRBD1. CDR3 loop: CASRRRQGNTEAFF. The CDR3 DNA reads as TGTGCCAGCAGAAGGAGACAGGGGAACACTGAAGCTTTCTTT.